This is a list of T cell receptor beta chains from one sample in a study of T cells after yellow fever vaccination. MiXCR, applied by TCRdb to the 5' RACE reads, yields one record per CDR3 protein. The table has about 360,000 distinct CDR3 sequences, more than 5.5% seen once. The material was PBMCs, obtained 5 days after the yellow fever booster vaccination. These receptors were taken from a man aged 25-40 years who received the YFV17D yellow fever vaccine. Each CDR3 is given with its conserved first and last residue. The order of the fields is V gene, J gene, D gene, clone size, CDR3 protein, CDR3 DNA. The D gene is left open where the match is weak. Part of the rows lack a size; the others show once, few, many or a class for expanded clones.

>TRBV30|TRBJ2-1|.|many
CAWSVWPSLNNEQFF
TGTGCCTGGAGTGTGTGGCCCTCACTAAACAATGAGCAGTTCTTC
>TRBV29-1|TRBJ2-3|.|few
CSVEGLASDTQYF
TGCAGCGTTGAGGGTCTAGCCTCAGATACGCAGTATTTT
>TRBV7-2|TRBJ2-3|.|.
CASSSHSSEDTQYF
TGTGCCAGCAGCTCACACTCTAGCGAAGATACGCAGTATTTT
>TRBV2|TRBJ2-7|.|few
CASSEGEGGLSSYEQYF
TGTGCCAGCAGTGAAGGGGAGGGGGGCCTCAGCTCCTACGAGCAGTACTTC
>TRBV20-1|TRBJ2-2|TRBD2|many
CSAISGGSTGELFF
TGCAGTGCTATATCGGGAGGGTCCACCGGGGAGCTGTTTTTT
>TRBV21-1|TRBJ2-3|.|few
CASSKGSGERDTQYF
TGTGCCAGCAGCAAAGGATCCGGGGAACGGGATACGCAGTATTTT
>TRBV20-1|TRBJ1-2|.|.
CSASGGRAGYTF
TGCAGTGCTAGCGGCGGCCGTGCAGGCTACACCTTC
>TRBV6-5|TRBJ2-7|.|.
CASSYSPGEASYEQYF
TGTGCCAGCAGTTACTCGCCGGGGGAAGCCTCCTACGAGCAGTACTTC
>TRBV5-1|TRBJ2-2|.|many
CASSPANTGELFF
TGCGCCAGCAGCCCAGCGAACACCGGGGAGCTGTTTTTT
>TRBV7-9|TRBJ2-3|.|many
CASSPGGGWGTDTQYF
TGTGCCAGCAGCCCCGGCGGCGGGTGGGGCACAGATACGCAGTATTTT
>TRBV20-1|TRBJ2-5|TRBD1|few
CSASTGTGAQETQYF
TGCAGTGCTAGCACCGGGACAGGGGCTCAAGAGACCCAGTACTTC
>TRBV24-1|TRBJ1-5|TRBD1|.
CAVQGQGQPQHF
TGTGCTGTACAGGGGCAGGGCCAGCCCCAGCATTTT
>TRBV7-2|TRBJ2-1|TRBD1|few
CASSGTGGANVGEQFF
TGTGCCAGCAGCGGAACAGGGGGCGCGAATGTTGGTGAGCAGTTCTTC
>TRBV29-1|TRBJ2-3|.|.
CSFHITDTQYF
TGCAGCTTCCATATCACAGATACGCAGTATTTT
>TRBV5-1|TRBJ2-1|.|many
CASSLIGSYNEQFF
TGCGCCAGCAGCTTGATCGGCTCCTACAATGAGCAGTTCTTC
>TRBV6-2/TRBV6-3|TRBJ1-1|.|few
CASSYSGASVEAFF
TGTGCCAGCAGTTACTCGGGGGCTTCAGTTGAAGCTTTCTTT
>TRBV7-9|TRBJ2-1|.|many
CASSFQRSIYNEQFF
TGTGCCAGCAGCTTTCAGCGGAGCATATACAATGAGCAGTTCTTC
>TRBV24-1|TRBJ2-1|.|.
CATSDWGGLNEQFF
TGTGCCACCAGTGATTGGGGGGGGCTCAATGAGCAGTTCTTC
>TRBV19|TRBJ2-5|TRBD2|few
CASSPEGLAGVRTQYF
TGTGCCAGTAGCCCGGAGGGCCTAGCGGGGGTGAGGACCCAGTACTTC
>TRBV6-1|TRBJ2-3|TRBD1|.
CASSPSGTGGTDTQYF
TGTGCCAGCAGCCCCTCCGGGACAGGGGGCACAGATACGCAGTATTTT
>TRBV11-3|TRBJ2-2|.|few
CASSRKTGMGTGELFF
TGTGCCAGCAGCCGTAAAACAGGGATGGGCACCGGGGAGCTGTTTTTT
>TRBV4-1|TRBJ1-2|.|.
CASSQYPPGPQANYGYTF
TGCGCCAGCAGCCAGTACCCACCGGGACCTCAAGCTAACTATGGCTACACCTTC